This T cell receptor beta chain came from a study of T cell responses to AZD1222 COVID-19 vaccine. Method: immunoSEQ multiplex PCR; TCRdb's copy keeps in-frame clones and lacks some. The sample holds around 84,000 clones, 80% to 90% seen once. Germline loops: CDR1 GTSNPN, CDR2 SVGIG (reference sequence). The CDR3 is 13 residues long. V was trimmed by 3 bases and J by 0 bases, leaving 7 bases between them. The receptor's source is an adult in good health. The chain uses TRBV30 and TRBJ2-3; D not resolved. This specimen was peripheral blood, taken on day 0 of MenACWY control vaccination. CDR3 bases: TGTGCCTGGAGCTTACCTAGCACAGATACGCAGTATTTT. It translates to CAWSLPSTDTQYF.